The subject of this entry is one TCR beta chain. Its antigen specificity is not known. CDR1 is given as WNHNN and CDR2 as SYGVQD, both from the germline V gene (reference sequence). The CDR3 runs 14 residues from the cysteine to the phenylalanine. This entry has no DNA. To amplify TRB rearrangements, a touch-down multiplex PCR protocol was run with the TRB-A and TRB-B primer pools combined in a single tube. Illumina adapters and sample indices were added to the amplicons through two consecutive PCR reactions performed with Phusion HS II polymerase. The amplicons were purified from gel with the NucleoSpin Gel and PCR Clean-up kit, after which the amplicons were quantified by Qubit and checked for quality on an Agilent 2100 Bioanalyzer. Sequencing of the libraries was done on an Illumina MiSeq with paired-end, single-indexed, 600-cycle runs. The paper's data handling went like this. MiXCR version 2.1.12, together with the default MiXCR reference library, was used to align and assemble the TRB reads. A clone was defined by each unique CDR3 nucleotide sequence, and the analysis included only productive sequences with two or more reads. Repertoire diversity was assessed with alpha-parameterized diversity profiles (alpha 0 to 5), including the Shannon (alpha 1) and Simpson (alpha 2) indices, which were computed with an R script. Combinatorial TRB VJ usage was calculated with the tcR package and was compared between cohorts by principal component analysis performed with ade4. Using GLIPH, TCRbeta CDR3s were clustered on pairs of cohorts matched for age and read depth, and a Wilcoxon test was used to compare cluster frequencies. Each entry corresponds to one CDR3 protein sequence from reads that TCRdb reprocessed, and DNA is not given. For this entry, the V and J calls and clone size follow TCRdb and not the study's own pipeline. The table held for this sample gives around 10,000 distinct CDR3 sequences. The ten largest make up over 3.5% of the sample.

This sample is part of a study of T cell clusters in autoimmune cytopenias (dated by TCRdb to the late 2010s). Background for the entire study: The median TRB sequencing depth was around 50,000 reads per sample, and the median number of distinct TRB clonotypes was roughly 2,400 per sample. TRB and IGH repertoires from peripheral blood were sequenced in autoimmune cytopenia patients at active disease and during treatment follow-up, with healthy, CLL and autoimmune hepatitis controls included alongside. The study was designed to test whether a disease-specific immune repertoire signature usable as a blood-based biomarker is carried by autoimmune cytopenia patients.

Here is what the overall study found, with its caveats: The T cell clusters were defined only in silico, and the functional role of the clusters was left to be validated experimentally. Shifts in the TRB repertoire, including less even repertoires in secondary cytopenia and CLL, were mostly a reflection of lymphoma bias and not of autoimmunity. The cluster-lack signature was not observed for secondary cytopenia versus CLL, as the signature was apparently masked by the dominant lymphoma-associated repertoire. GLIPH suggested that primary autoimmune cytopenia patients lacked physiological T cell clusters: 45 to 55 clusters were exclusive to healthy donors versus 17 exclusive to patients. Compared with active autoimmune hepatitis patients, healthy donors had almost three times as many exclusive TRB clusters, a finding consistent with an autoimmunity-wide signature.

For each sample, TRB amplification used roughly 270 ng of peripheral blood genomic DNA, equal to about 38,000 genome equivalents. This clonotype originated in a human donor with an autoimmune cytopenia or autoimmune hepatitis (not recorded which). The sample taken for sequencing was peripheral blood. Recombination joined TRBV10-1 with TRBJ1-4; TCRdb outputs TRBD1, but without DNA this stays unchecked. The CDR3 reads as follows: CASSTGQSNEKLFF.